Detailed here is one T cell receptor beta chain. RNA was extracted with the RNeasy kit, and a quantity of roughly 0.45 to 1 ug was reverse transcribed using random hexamers. TCRdb re-called the immunoSEQ multiplex PCR reads with MiXCR, one entry per CDR3 protein. The table lists under 350,000 distinct CDR3 sequences, about 91% of them singletons. This entry comes from a study of CD8 T cells in Susac syndrome. V lost 4 bases and J 8 bases, leaving 18 bases between the germline ends. CDR3 length: 14 residues. Germline loops: CDR1 SGHRS, CDR2 YFSETQ. Purification of the CD8+ and CD4+ T cells relied on negative isolation, and TEMRA cells underwent FACS enrichment.

Sequencing input: CD4+ T cells from PBMCs. The chain joins TRBV5-1 to TRBJ1-1; weak D call: TRBD1 (5 bases). This sequence was found in a human donor with multiple sclerosis. The DNA of the CDR3 is TGCGCCAGCAGCCGCGACGAGGGGATGAGGGAAGCTTTCTTT. Amino acids: CASSRDEGMREAFF.